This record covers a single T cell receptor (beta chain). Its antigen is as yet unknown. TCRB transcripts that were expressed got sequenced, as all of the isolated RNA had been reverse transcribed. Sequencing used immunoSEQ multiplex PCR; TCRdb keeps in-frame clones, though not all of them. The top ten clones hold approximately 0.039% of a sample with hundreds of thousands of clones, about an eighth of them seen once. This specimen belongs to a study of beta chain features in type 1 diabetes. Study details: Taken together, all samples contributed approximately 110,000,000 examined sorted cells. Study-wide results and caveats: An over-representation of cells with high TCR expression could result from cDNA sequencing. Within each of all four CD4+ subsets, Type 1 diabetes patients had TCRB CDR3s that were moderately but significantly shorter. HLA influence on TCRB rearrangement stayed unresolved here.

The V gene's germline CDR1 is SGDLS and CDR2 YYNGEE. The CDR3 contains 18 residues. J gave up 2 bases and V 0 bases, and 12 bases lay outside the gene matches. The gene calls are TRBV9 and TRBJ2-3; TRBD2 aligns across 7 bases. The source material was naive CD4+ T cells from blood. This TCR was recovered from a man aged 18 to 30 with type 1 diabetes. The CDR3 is CASSVVIGGGGNTDTQYF. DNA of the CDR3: TGTGCCAGCAGCGTAGTCATTGGCGGGGGTGGAAACACAGATACGCAGTATTTT.